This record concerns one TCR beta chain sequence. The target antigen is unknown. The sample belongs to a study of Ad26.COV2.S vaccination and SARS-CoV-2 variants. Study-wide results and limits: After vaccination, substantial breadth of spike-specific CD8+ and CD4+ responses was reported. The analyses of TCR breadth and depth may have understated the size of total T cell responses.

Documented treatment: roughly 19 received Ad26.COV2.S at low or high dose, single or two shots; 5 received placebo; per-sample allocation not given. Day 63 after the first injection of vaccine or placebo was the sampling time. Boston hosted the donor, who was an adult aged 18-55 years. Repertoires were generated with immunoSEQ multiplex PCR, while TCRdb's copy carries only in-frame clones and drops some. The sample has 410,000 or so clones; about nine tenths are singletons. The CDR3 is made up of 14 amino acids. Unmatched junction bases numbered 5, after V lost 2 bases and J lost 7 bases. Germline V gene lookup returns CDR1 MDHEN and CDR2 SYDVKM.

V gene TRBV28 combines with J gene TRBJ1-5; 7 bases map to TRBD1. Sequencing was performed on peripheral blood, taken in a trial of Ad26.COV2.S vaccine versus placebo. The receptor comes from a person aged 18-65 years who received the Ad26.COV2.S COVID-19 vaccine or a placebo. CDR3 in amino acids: CASSLKGAGQPQHF. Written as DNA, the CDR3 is TGTGCCAGCAGTTTAAAGGGGGCAGGACAGCCCCAGCATTTT. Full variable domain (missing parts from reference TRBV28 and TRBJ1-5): DVKVTQSSRYLVKRTGEKVFLECVQDMDHENMFWYRQDPGLGLRLIYFSYDVKMKEKGDIPEGYSVSREKKERFSLILESASTNQTSMYLCASSLKGAGQPQHFGDGTRLSIL.